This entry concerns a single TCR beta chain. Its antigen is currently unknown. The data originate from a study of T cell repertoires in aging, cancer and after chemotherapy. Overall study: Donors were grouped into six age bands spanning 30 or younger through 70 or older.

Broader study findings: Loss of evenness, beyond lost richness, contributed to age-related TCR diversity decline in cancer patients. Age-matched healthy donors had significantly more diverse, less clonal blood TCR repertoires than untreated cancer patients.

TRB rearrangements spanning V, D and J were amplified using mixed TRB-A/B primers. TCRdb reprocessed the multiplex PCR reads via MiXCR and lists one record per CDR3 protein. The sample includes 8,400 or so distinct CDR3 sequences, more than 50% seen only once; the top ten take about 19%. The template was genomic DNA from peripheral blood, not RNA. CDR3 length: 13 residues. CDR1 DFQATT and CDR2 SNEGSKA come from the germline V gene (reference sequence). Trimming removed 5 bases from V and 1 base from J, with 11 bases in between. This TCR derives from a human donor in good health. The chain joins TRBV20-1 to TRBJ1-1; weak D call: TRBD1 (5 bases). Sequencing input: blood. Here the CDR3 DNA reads TGCAGTGCTGGGGACCAACCGAACACTGAAGCTTTCTTT. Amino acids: CSAGDQPNTEAFF.